This TCR beta chain was sequenced for a study of OX40 agonist ivuxolimab in advanced cancers. Overall study context: Two patients with cutaneous melanoma and one with hepatocellular carcinoma, three in total, showed partial responses.

Study-wide results and caveats: Antigens targeted by the expanded peripheral T cells were not determined. Averaged across samples, CD8+ T cells carried more expanded clones than CD4+ did.

Comment on this clone: What it binds is not known.

V dropped 2 bases and J dropped 0 bases, with 8 bases sitting between them. The CDR3 is made up of 14 amino acids. The germline V gene encodes CDR1 GTSNPN and CDR2 SVGIG (reference sequence). Produced via immunoSEQ multiplex PCR; TCRdb's table is partial and in-frame only. The top ten clones hold roughly 2.5% of a sample with around 30,000 clones, around 83% of them seen once. This clonotype was sampled from an adult with an advanced solid tumor such as melanoma, head and neck, liver or kidney cancer. Sequencing used CD4+ or CD8+ T cells sorted from blood, obtained in a trial of the OX40 agonist ivuxolimab. This chain joins TRBV30 and TRBJ1-5, with D possibly TRBD1 on 6 matching bases. CDR3 sequence reads: CAWSKTGSNQPQHF. CDR3 sequence (DNA): TGTGCCTGGAGTAAGACAGGTAGCAATCAGCCCCAGCATTTT.